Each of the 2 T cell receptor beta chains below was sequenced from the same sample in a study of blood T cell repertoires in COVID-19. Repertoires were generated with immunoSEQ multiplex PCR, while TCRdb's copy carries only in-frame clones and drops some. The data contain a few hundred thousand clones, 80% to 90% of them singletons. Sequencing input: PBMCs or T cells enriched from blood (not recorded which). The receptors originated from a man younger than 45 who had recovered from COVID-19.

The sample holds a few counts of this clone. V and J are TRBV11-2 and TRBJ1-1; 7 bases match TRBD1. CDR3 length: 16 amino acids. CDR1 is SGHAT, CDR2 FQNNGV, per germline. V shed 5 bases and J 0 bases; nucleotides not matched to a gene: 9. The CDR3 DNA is TGTGCCAGCAGCCCCACCCAGACAGGGATGAACACTGAAGCTTTCTTT. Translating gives CASSPTQTGMNTEAFF.

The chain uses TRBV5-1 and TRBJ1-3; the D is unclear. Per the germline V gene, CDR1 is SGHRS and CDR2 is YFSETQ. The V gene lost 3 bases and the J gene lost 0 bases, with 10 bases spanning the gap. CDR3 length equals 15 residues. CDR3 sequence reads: CASSSTRSSGNTIYF. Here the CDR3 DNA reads TGCGCCAGCAGCTCAACCAGAAGCTCTGGAAACACCATATATTTT.